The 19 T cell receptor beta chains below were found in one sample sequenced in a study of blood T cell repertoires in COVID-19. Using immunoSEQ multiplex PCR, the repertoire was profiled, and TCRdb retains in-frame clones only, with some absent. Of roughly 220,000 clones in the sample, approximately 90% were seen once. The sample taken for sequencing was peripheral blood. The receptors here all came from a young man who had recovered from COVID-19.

CDR3 protein: CATSEYTGELFF. CDR3 sequence (DNA): TGTGCCACCAGCGAGTACACCGGGGAGCTGTTTTTT. The chain employs TRBV24-1 and TRBJ2-2; D is uncertain. The V and J ends lost 7 bases and 3 bases respectively, with 5 bases between them. In germline, CDR1 is KGHDR, CDR2 SFDVKD. The CDR3 is 12 residues long.

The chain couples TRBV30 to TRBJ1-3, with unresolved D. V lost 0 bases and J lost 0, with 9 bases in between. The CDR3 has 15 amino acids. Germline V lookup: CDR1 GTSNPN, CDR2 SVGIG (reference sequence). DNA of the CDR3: TGTGCCTGGAGTGTTTGGAGCCTCTCTGGAAACACCATATATTTT. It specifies CAWSVWSLSGNTIYF.

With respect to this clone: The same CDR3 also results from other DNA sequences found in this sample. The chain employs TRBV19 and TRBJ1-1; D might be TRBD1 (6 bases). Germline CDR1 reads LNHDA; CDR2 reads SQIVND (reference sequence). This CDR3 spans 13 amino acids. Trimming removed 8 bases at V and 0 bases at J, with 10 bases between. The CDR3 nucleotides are TGTGCCAGTTCCGGACAGTTGAACACTGAAGCTTTCTTT. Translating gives CASSGQLNTEAFF.

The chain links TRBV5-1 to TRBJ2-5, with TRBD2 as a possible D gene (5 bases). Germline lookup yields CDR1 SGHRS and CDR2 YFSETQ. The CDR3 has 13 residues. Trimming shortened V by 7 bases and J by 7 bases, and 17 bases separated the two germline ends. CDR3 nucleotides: TGCGCCAGCCTTGGTGAGGGTTCGGGGACCCAGTACTTC. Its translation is CASLGEGSGTQYF.

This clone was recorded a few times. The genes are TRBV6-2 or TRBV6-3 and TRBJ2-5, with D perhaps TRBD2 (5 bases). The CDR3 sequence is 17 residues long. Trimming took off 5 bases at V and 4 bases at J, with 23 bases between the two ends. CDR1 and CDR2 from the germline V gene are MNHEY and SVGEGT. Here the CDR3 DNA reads TGTGCCAGCAGTACTATGGCTTCAGCCCCCCGGGGAGAGACCCAGTACTTC. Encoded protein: CASSTMASAPRGETQYF.

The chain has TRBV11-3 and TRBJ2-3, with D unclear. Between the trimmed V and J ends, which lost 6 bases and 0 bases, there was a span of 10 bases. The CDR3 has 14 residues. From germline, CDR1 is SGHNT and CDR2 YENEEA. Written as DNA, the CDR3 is TGTGCCAGCAGTCGAGGAGAGAGCACAGATACGCAGTATTTT. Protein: CASSRGESTDTQYF. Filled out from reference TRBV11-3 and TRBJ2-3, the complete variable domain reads EAGVVQSPRYKIIEKKQPVAFWCNPISGHNTLYWYLQNLGQGPELLIRYENEEAVDDSQLPKDRFSAERLKGVDSTLKIQPAELGDSAVYLCASSRGESTDTQYFGPGTRLTVL.

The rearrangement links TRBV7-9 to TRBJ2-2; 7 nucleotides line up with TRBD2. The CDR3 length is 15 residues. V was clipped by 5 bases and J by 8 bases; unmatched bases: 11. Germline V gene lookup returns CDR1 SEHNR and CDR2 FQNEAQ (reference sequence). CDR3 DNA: TGTGCCAGCAGCCCCCACGGGACTATGACTGGGGAGCTGTTTTTT. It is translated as CASSPHGTMTGELFF.

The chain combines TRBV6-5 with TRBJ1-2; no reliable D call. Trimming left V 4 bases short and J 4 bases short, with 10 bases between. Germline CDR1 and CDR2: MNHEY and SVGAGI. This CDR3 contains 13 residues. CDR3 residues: CASSLRGSYGYTF. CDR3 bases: TGTGCCAGCAGTTTGCGGGGTTCCTATGGCTACACCTTC.

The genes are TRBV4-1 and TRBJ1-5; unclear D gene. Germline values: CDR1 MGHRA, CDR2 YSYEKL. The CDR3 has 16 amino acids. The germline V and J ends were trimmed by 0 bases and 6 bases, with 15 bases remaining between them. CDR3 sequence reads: CASSQEGEGWGQPQHF. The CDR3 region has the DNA TGCGCCAGCAGCCAAGAGGGAGAGGGCTGGGGTCAGCCCCAGCATTTT.

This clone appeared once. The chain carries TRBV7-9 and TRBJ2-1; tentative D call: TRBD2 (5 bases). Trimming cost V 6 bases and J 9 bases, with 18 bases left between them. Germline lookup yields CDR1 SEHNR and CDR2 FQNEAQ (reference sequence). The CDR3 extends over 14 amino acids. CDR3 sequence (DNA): TGTGCCAGCAGTCCGCCCGCCCGGGCGGGTGAGCAGTTCTTC. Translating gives CASSPPARAGEQFF.

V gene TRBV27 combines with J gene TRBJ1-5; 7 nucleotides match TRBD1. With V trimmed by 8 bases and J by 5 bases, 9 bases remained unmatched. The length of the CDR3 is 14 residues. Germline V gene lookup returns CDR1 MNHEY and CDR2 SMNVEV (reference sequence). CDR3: CASGLRGYDQPQHF. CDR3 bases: TGTGCCAGCGGACTCAGGGGGTATGATCAGCCCCAGCATTTT.

The CDR3 DNA sequence: TGTGCCTGCGGGGGTGATTTGAACACTGAAGCTTTCTTT. Translated, it gives CACGGDLNTEAFF. The rearrangement uses TRBV11-2 and TRBJ1-1; D possibly corresponds to TRBD1 (5 bases). Germline V CDR1 and CDR2: SGHAT, FQNNGV. V lost 11 bases and J lost 0, with 13 bases in between. The CDR3 runs to 13 residues.

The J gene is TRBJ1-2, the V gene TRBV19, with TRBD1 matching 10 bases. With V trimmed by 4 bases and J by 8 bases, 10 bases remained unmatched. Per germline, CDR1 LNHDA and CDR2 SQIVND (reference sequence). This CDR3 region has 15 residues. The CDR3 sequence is CASSTINDRGRGYTF. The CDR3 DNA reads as TGTGCCAGTAGTACTATTAACGACAGGGGGCGCGGCTACACCTTC.

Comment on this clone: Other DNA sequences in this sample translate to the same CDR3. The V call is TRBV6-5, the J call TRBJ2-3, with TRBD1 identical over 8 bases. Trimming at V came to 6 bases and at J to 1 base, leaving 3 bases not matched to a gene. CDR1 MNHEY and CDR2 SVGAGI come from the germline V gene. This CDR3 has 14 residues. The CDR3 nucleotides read TGTGCCAGCAGAACGGGACAGGGCACAGATACGCAGTATTTT. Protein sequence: CASRTGQGTDTQYF.

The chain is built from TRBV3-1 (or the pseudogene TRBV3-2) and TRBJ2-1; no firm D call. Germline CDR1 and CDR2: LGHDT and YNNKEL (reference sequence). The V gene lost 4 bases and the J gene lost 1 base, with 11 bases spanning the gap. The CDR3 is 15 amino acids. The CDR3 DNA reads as TGTGCCAGCAGCCTAAGTATGGCTTCCTACAATGAGCAGTTCTTC. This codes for CASSLSMASYNEQFF.

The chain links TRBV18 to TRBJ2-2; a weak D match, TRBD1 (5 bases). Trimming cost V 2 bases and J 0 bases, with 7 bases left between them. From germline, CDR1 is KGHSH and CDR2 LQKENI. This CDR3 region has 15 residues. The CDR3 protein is CASSPGQSNTGELFF. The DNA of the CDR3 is TGTGCCAGCTCACCAGGACAATCGAACACCGGGGAGCTGTTTTTT.

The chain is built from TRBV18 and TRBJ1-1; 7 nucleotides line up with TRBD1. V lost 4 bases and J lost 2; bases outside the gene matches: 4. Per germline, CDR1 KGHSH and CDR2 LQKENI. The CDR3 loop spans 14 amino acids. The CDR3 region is CASSRDSRNTEAFF. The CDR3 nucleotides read TGTGCCAGCTCACGGGACAGCCGAAACACTGAAGCTTTCTTT. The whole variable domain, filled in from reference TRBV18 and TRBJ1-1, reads NAGVMQNPRHLVRRRGQEARLRCSPMKGHSHVYWYRQLPEEGLKFMVYLQKENIIDESGMPKERFSAEFPKEGPSILRIQQVVRGDSAAYFCASSRDSRNTEAFFGQGTRLTVV.

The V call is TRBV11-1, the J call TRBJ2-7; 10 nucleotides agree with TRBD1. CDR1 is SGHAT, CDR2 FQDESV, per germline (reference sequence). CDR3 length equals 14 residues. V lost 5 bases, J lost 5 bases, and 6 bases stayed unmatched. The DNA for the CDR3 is TGTGCCAGCAGCCTCCGACAGGGGGCCCACGAGCAGTACTTC. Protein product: CASSLRQGAHEQYF.

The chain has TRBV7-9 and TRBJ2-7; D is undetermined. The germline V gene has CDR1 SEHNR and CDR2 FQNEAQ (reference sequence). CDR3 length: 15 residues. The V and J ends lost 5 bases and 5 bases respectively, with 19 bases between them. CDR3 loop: CASSPKPGFPHEQYF. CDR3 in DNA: TGTGCCAGCAGCCCCAAACCGGGTTTTCCCCACGAGCAGTACTTC.